This TCR beta chain was sequenced during a study of blood T cells in healthy people across ages. The authors ran a second PCR of roughly 7 to 11 cycles using a sample-barcoded 5' primer and a J-beta primer mix. One entry per CDR3 protein, called by TCRdb with MiXCR from the 5' RACE reads. There are 750,000 to 950,000 distinct CDR3 sequences in the sample; roughly 26% occur only once, and 3% lies in the top ten. These records were also assigned to another study, of T cells of mothers and their children.

The sample comprised blood. The TCR comes from a boy between 5 and 17 years old in good health.

The CDR3 DNA reads TGTGCCAGCCGTCCAGGGGCCCTACCGACCTACGAGCAGTACTTC. It codes for CASRPGALPTYEQYF. J is TRBJ2-5 and V is TRBV28; tentatively, D is TRBD1 (6 bases). The J call may be incorrect, as the DNA end agrees better with TRBJ2-7. Per the germline V gene, CDR1 is MDHEN and CDR2 is SYDVKM. CDR3 size: 15 residues.